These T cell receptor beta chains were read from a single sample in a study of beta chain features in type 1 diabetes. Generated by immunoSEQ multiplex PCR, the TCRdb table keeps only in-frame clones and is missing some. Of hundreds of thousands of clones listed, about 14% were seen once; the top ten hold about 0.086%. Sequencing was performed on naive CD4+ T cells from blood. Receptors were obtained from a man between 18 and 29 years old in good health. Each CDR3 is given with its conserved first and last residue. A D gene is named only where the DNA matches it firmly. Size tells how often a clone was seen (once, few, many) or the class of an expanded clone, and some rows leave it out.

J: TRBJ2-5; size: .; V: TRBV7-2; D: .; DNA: TGTGCCAGCAGCTTGGGGGCGGGGGAGACCCAGTACTTC; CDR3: CASSLGAGETQYF
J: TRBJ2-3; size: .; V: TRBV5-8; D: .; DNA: TGTGCCAGCAGCTTTAGGGGTTCAGATACGCAGTATTTT; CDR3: CASSFRGSDTQYF
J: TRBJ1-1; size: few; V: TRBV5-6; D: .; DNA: TGTGCCAGCAGCTTGCGGGGGCTGGTGACTGAAGCTTTCTTT; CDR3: CASSLRGLVTEAFF
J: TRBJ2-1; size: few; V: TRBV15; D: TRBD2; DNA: TGTGCCACCAGCAGAGCCCTAGCGGACTCCTACAATGAGCAGTTCTTC; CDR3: CATSRALADSYNEQFF
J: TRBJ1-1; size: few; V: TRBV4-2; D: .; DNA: TGTGCCAGCAGCCAAGGGAGGGGGAACACTGAAGCTTTCTTT; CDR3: CASSQGRGNTEAFF
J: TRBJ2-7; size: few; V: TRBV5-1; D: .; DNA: TGCGCCAGCAGCAAAAGGCCTCCAGCCTACGAGCAGTACTTC; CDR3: CASSKRPPAYEQYF
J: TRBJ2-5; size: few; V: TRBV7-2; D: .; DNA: TGTGCCAGCAGCCCCCAAGGGTTATATGCGGGGGAGACCCAGTACTTC; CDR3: CASSPQGLYAGETQYF
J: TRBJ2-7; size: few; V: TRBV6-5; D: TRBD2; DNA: TGTGCCAGCAGTTACAGGCTAGCGGGAGACGAGCAGTACTTC; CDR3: CASSYRLAGDEQYF
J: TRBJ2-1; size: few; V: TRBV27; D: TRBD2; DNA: TGTGCCAGCAGTTTTCCTCGAGCGGGAGGCGGCAATGAGCAGTTCTTC; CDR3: CASSFPRAGGGNEQFF
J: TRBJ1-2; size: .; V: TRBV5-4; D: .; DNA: TGCGCCAGCAGCCAAGATGGCGGCTACACCTTC; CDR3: CASSQDGGYTF
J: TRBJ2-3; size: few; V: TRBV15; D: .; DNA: TGTGCCACCAGCTGGGACGGAATCACAGATACGCAGTATTTT; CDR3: CATSWDGITDTQYF
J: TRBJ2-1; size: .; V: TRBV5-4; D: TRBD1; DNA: TGTGCCAGCAGCTTCGGACAGGGCCCCAATGAGCAGTTCTTC; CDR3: CASSFGQGPNEQFF
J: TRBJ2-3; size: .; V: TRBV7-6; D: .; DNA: TGTGCCAGCAGCTCGTCTCTAGGGAAGGATACGCAGTATTTT; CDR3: CASSSSLGKDTQYF
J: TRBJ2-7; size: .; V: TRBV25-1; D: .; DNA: TGTGCCAGCAGAAACAGGGATTCCAACGAGCAGTACTTC; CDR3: CASRNRDSNEQYF
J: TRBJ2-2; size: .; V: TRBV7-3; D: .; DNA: TGTGCCAGCAGCTTAATAGGGGAGAACACCGGGGAGCTGTTTTTT; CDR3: CASSLIGENTGELFF
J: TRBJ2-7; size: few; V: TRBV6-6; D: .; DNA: TGTGCCAGCCAAAGGGGCAGCTCCTACGAGCAGTACTTC; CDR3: CASQRGSSYEQYF
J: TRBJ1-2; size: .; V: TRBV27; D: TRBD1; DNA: TGTGCCAGCAGTAGGACAGGGGGCCGGCACGGCTACACCTTC; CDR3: CASSRTGGRHGYTF
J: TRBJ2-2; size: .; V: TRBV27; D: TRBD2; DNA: TGTGCCAGCGCAAGTCGGACTAGCGGCGCGAACACCGGGGAGCTGTTTTTT; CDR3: CASASRTSGANTGELFF
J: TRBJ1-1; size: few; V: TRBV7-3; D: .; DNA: TGTGCCAGCAGCTTGGGGGGTTGGAACACTGAAGCTTTCTTT; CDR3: CASSLGGWNTEAFF
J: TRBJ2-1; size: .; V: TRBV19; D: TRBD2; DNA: TGTGCCAGTAGGCGGGCTAGCGGGATAAGTGAGCAGTTCTTC; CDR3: CASRRASGISEQFF
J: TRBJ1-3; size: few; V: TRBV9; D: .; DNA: TGTGCCAGCAGCGTAGGGAGCTCTGGAAACACCATATATTTT; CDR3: CASSVGSSGNTIYF
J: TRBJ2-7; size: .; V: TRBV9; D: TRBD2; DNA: TGTGCCAGCAGCGTAGGAGGACTAGCGGGAGGGCGTGACGAGCAGTACTTC; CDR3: CASSVGGLAGGRDEQYF
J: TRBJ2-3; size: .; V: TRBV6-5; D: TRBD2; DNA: TGTGCCAGCACCTTAGCGGGAGCAGATACGCAGTATTTT; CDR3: CASTLAGADTQYF
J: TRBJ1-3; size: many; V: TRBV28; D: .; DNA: TGTGCCAGCAGAGGGAACACCATATATTTT; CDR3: CASRGNTIYF
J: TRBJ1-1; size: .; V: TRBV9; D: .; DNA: TGTGCCAGCAGCCCTCGTCAGAACACTGAAGCTTTCTTT; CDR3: CASSPRQNTEAFF
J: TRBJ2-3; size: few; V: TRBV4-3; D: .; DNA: TGCGCCAGCAGCCAAGTCGGCACAGATACGCAGTATTTT; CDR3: CASSQVGTDTQYF
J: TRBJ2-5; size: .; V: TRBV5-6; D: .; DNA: TGTGCCAGCAGCTTGGACAGGATACAAGAGACCCAGTACTTC; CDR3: CASSLDRIQETQYF
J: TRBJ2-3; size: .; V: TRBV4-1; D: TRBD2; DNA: TGCGCCAGCAGCCGTGGACTAGCGGGCTTGACGCAAGGAGATACGCAGTATTTT; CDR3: CASSRGLAGLTQGDTQYF
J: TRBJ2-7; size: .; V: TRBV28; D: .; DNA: TGTGCCAGCAGTTTAATTGGGGGGACGTACGAGCAGTACTTC; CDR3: CASSLIGGTYEQYF
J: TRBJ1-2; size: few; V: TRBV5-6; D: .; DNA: TGTGCCAGCAGCTTGTGGGTCGGTGTGTCGGCCGGTGGCTACACCTTC; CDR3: CASSLWVGVSAGGYTF
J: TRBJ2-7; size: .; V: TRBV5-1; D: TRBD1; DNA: TGCGCCAGCAGCGGGACAGGGGTCGCCTACGAGCAGTACTTC; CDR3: CASSGTGVAYEQYF
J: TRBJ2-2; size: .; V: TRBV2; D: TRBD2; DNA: TGTGCCAGCAGTGACGGGCCCGGCGGGGGCGGGGAGCTGTTTTTT; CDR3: CASSDGPGGGGELFF
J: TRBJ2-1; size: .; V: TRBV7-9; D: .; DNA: TGTGCCAGCAGCGCTAGGGGGTACAATGAGCAGTTCTTC; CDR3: CASSARGYNEQFF